This section outlines one TCR beta chain sequence together with its context. This sample is drawn from a study of blood T cell repertoires in COVID-19. TCRdb's copy holds only in-frame clones and misses some; the assay was immunoSEQ multiplex PCR. The repertoire holds 300,000 or so clones, with roughly 83% as singletons. The germline V gene has CDR1 LGHNA and CDR2 YSLEER. This CDR3 contains 19 residues. V lost 1 base to trimming and J lost 3 bases; unmatched junction nucleotides: 8. The receptor comes from a woman aged 45-59 years with acute or convalescent COVID-19. The specimen was peripheral blood. The gene calls are TRBV4-3 and TRBJ2-4, with 14 bases identical to TRBD2. CDR3 in DNA: TGCGCCAGCAGCCAAGTGTATCTGGGACTAGCGGGAGTCAAAAACATTCAGTACTTC. Translated, it gives CASSQVYLGLAGVKNIQYF.